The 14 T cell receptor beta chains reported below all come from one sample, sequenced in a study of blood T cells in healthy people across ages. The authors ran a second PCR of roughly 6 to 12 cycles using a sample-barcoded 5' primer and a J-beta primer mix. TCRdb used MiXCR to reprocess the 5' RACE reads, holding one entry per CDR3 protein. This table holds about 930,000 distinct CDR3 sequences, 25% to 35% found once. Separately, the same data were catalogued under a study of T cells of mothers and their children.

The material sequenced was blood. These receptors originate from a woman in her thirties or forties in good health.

The CDR3 region is CASSTGLGGNTEAFF. The CDR3 DNA reads TGTGCCAGCAGCACTGGATTGGGGGGAAATACTGAAGCTTTCTTT. The gene calls are TRBV7-2 and TRBJ1-1; D possibly corresponds to TRBD1 (5 bases). Trimming pared 5 bases from V and 5 bases from J, leaving 18 bases between. The CDR3 runs to 15 residues. Germline lookup yields CDR1 SGHTA and CDR2 FQGNSA.

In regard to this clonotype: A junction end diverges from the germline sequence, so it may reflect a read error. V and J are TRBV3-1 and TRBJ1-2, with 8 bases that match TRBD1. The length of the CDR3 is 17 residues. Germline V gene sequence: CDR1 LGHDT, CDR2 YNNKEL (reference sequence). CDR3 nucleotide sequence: TGTGCCGGCAGCCAAACTTACCTTACAGGGGGAACGGATGGCTACACCTTC. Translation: CAGSQTYLTGGTDGYTF.

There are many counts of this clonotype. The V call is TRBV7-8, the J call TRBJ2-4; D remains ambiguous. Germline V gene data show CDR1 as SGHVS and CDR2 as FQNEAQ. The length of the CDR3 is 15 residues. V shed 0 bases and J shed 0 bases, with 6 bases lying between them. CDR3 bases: TGTGCCAGCAGCTTAGCTTTAGTAGCCAAAAACATTCAGTACTTC. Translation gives CASSLALVAKNIQYF.

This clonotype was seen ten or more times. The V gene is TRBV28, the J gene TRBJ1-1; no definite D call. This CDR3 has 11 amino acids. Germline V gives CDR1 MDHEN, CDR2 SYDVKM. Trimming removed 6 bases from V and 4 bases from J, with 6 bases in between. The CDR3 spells CASSSLTEAFF. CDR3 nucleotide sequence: TGTGCCAGCAGCAGCCTCACTGAAGCTTTCTTT.

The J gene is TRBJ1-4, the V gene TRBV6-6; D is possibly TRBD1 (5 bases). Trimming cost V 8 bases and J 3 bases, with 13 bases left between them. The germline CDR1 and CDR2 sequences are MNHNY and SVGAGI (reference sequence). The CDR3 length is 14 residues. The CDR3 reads CASEDPGANEKLFF. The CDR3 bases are TGTGCCAGCGAGGATCCGGGGGCTAATGAAAAACTGTTTTTT.

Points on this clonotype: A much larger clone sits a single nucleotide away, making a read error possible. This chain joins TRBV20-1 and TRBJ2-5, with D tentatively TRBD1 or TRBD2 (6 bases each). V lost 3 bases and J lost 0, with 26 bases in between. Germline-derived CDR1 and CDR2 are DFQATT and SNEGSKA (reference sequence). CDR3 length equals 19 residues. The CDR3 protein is CSARGGGDPQHLYQETQYF. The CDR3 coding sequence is TGCAGTGCTAGGGGGGGCGGGGACCCGCAACACTTGTACCAAGAGACCCAGTACTTC.

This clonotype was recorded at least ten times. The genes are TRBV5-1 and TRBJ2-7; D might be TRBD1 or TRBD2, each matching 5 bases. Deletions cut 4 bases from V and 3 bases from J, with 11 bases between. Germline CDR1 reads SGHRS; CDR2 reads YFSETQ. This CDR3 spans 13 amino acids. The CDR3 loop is CASSTGPNYEQYF. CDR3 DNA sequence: TGCGCCAGCAGCACGGGACCCAACTACGAGCAGTACTTC.

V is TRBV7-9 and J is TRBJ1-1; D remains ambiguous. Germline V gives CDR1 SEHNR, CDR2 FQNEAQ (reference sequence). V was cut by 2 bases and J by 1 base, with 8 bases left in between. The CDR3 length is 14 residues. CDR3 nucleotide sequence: TGTGCCAGCAGCTTAATGGGGTGGAACACTGAAGCTTTCTTT. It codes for CASSLMGWNTEAFF.

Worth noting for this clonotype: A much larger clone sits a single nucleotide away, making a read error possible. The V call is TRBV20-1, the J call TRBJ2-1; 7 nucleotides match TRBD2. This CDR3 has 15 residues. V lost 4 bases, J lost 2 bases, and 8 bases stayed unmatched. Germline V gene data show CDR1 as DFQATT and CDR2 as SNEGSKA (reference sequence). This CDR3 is CSATPAGKPYNEQFF. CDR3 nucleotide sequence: TGCAGTGCTACACCAGCGGGGAAGCCCTACAATGAGCAGTTCTTC.

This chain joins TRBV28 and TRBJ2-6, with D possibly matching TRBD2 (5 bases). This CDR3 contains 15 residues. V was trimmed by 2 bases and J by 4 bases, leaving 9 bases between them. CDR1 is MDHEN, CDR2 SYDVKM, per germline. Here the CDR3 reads CASSLPRGGANVLTF. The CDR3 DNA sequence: TGTGCCAGCAGTTTACCACGAGGGGGGGCCAACGTCCTGACTTTC.

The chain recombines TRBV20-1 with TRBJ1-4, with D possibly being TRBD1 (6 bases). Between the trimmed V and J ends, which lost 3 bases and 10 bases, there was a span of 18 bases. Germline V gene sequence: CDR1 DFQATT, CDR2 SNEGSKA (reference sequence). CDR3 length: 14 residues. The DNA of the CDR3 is TGCAGTGCTAGTACAGGGAAGCTCCTAGGAAAACTGTTTTTT. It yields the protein CSASTGKLLGKLFF.

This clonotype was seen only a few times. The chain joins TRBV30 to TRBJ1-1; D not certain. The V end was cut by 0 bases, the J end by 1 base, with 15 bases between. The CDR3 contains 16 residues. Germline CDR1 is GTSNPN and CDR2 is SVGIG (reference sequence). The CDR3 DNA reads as TGTGCCTGGAGTGTACCTCATGCGAGTTGGAACACTGAAGCTTTCTTT. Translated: CAWSVPHASWNTEAFF.

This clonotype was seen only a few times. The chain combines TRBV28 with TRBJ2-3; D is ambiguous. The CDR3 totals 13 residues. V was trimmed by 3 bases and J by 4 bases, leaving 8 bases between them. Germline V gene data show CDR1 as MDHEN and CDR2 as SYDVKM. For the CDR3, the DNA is TGTGCCAGCAGTTTGGACGTCGCAGATACGCAGTATTTT. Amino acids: CASSLDVADTQYF.

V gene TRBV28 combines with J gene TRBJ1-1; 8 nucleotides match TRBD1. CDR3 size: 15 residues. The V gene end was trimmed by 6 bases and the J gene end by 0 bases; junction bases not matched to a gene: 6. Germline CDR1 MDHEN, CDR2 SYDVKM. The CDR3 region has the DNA TGTGCCAGCAGCCAAGGGACAGGTATGAACACTGAAGCTTTCTTT. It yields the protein CASSQGTGMNTEAFF.